The source of this TCR beta chain is a study of cytomegalovirus exposure and HLA in healthy donors. Points from the study as a whole: Overall, approximately 150 TCR beta chains were annotated as cytomegalovirus-associated. Donors belonging to an Asian-associated ancestry cluster reportedly showed fewer N-insertions in productive TCRs than the approximately 700-donor mean, according to what a later analysis found. Per published reports, the classifier diagnosed cytomegalovirus status with high specificity and sensitivity.

PCR primers comprised 60 Vbeta and 13 Jbeta primers. Sequenced by immunoSEQ multiplex PCR; TCRdb stores in-frame clones only, minus some. The data hold approximately 150,000 clones, with about 64% observed a single time. On this clone itself: Its antigen is unknown.

Germline values: CDR1 MNHEY, CDR2 SMNVEV (reference sequence). This CDR3 spans 14 amino acids. J lost 6 bases, V lost 7 bases, and 7 bases had no gene match. J is TRBJ2-1 and V is TRBV27; 9 nucleotides line up with TRBD2. This TCR came from a woman aged 60 to 75 in good health and CMV-seropositive. The source material was PBMCs. CDR3 sequence: CASKQAGGVNEQFF. As DNA, the CDR3 is TGTGCCAGCAAGCAGGCGGGAGGGGTCAATGAGCAGTTCTTC.